This record looks at one T cell receptor (beta chain) sequence and its context. This CDR3 comprises 16 residues. Germline CDR1 is SGDLS and CDR2 is YYNGEE. After removal of 4 bases from V and 9 bases from J, the junction contained 11 bases not matched to a gene. The data were taken from a study of CD8 T cells in Susac syndrome. After extraction with the RNeasy kit, about 0.5 to 1 ug of the RNA was reverse transcribed using random hexamers. TCRdb processed the immunoSEQ multiplex PCR reads anew with MiXCR; each CDR3 protein has one entry. The sample lists 110,000 to 150,000 distinct CDR3 sequences; 90% to 97% were seen once.

This chain joins TRBV9 and TRBJ2-2; 11 nucleotides align to TRBD2. The sequence came from a human donor with Susac syndrome. Source material: CD4+ T cells from PBMCs. The CDR3 loop reads CASSPRIAGGPWELFF. The DNA of the CDR3 is TGTGCCAGCAGCCCTCGAATAGCGGGGGGGCCGTGGGAGCTGTTTTTT.